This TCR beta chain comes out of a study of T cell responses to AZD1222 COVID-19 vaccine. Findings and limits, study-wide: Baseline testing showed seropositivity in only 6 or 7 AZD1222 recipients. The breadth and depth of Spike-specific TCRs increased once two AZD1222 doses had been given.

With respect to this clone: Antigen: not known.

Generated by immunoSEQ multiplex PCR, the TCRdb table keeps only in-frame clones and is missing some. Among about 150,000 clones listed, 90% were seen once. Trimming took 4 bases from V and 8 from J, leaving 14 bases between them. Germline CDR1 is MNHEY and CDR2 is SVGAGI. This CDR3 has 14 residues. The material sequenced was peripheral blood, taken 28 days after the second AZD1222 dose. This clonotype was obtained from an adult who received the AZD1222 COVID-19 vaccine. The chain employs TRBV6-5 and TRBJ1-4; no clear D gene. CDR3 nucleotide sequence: TGTGCCAGCAGTTCTCGTCAGAAATCCGAAAAACTGTTTTTT. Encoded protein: CASSSRQKSEKLFF.